This T cell receptor (beta chain) was recovered during a study of blood T cell repertoires in COVID-19. Study overall: Nucleic acid was either cDNA or gDNA, and it came from T cells, B-cell-depleted T cells, or PBMCs.

The study recruited people aged roughly 18 to 100 years across approximately 24 US areas. Clinical history reported by participants formed the basis on which cohorts were assigned. Each recovered donor of Cohort 3 presented with two negative PCRs, clearance, or symptom resolution. Here immunoSEQ multiplex PCR was the method, and the copy in TCRdb shows in-frame clones only, minus some. Seen here are about 160,000 clones, roughly 84% observed once, and the top ten hold roughly 8%. Germline-derived CDR1 and CDR2 are SQVTM and ANQGSEA. Trimming took 4 bases from V and 3 from J, leaving 12 bases between them. This CDR3 has 13 amino acids.

This TCR derives from a woman aged 50 to 65 who had recovered from COVID-19. The sequencing sample was made of PBMCs or T cells enriched from blood (not recorded which). The J gene is TRBJ2-5, the V gene TRBV29-1; a possible D gene is TRBD1 (6 bases). The CDR3 DNA follows: TGCAGCGTTGCGCAGGGGCCAAAAGAGACCCAGTACTTC. Protein product: CSVAQGPKETQYF.